The clone carrying this T cell receptor (beta chain) was observed once. What it binds is not known. Method: immunoSEQ multiplex PCR; TCRdb's copy keeps in-frame clones and lacks some. Of some 29,000 clones listed, approximately 87% are singletons. The sample comes from a study of T cells in narcolepsy. The study's findings and limits: Comparing one patient's CSF and blood CD4+ clonotypes highlighted HCRT- and TRIB2-specific autoreactive clonotypes.

Germline values: CDR1 LNHDA, CDR2 SQIVND (reference sequence). CDR3 length: 11 amino acids. The ends were cut back, 6 bases at V and 15 bases at J, with 12 bases in the middle. The receptor comes from a human donor in good health. The chain has TRBV19 and TRBJ1-6; possibly TRBD1 for D (6 bases). The sample consisted of memory (CD45RA-) CD4+ T cells from blood. The CDR3 bases are TGTGCCAGTAGCGTGGCAGGGGTCCTCCACTTT. Its protein is CASSVAGVLHF.